Following are 10 T cell receptor beta chains from one sample sequenced in a study of T cells after yellow fever vaccination (dated by TCRdb to about 2019). Reading the label with the study, this specimen's treatment or condition is: live attenuated yellow fever vaccine strain. The library was prepared using 5' RACE. This sample was sequenced with an Illumina HiSeq 2500. The public reads were quality trimmed at Q25 with fastp and then assembled into clones with MiXCR by TCRdb, keeping productive beta chains. Each CDR3 protein gets just one entry, which takes the most common genes and DNA from the rows behind it. Recorded for this sample are fewer than 150,000 distinct CDR3 sequences; roughly 7.2% of them occurred a single time. Over 2.5% of the sample belongs to the ten largest clones. The material was CD4+ T cells sorted from PBMCs, obtained more than 40 days after the first yellow fever vaccination. The receptors were gathered from a man between 18 and 29 years old who received the YFV17D yellow fever vaccine.

This clonotype was counted ten times or more. The chain carries TRBV28 and TRBJ2-3; 7 bases fit TRBD1. The CDR3 covers 15 residues. Germline trimming cut 6 bases from V and 4 bases from J; bases unmatched to any gene: 10. Germline values: CDR1 MDHEN, CDR2 SYDVKM. The CDR3 sequence is CASSPGGQGADTQYF. In DNA form, the CDR3 reads TGTGCCAGCAGCCCCGGTGGGCAGGGGGCAGATACGCAGTATTTT.

Comment on this clonotype: A much larger clone differs from this one at a single base, so this may be a read error. DNA for the CDR3: TGTGCCAGCAGTCCCTCGAGGGCACCCCCCTACAATGAGCAGCTCTTC. It codes for CASSPSRAPPYNEQLF. V gene TRBV6-2 or TRBV6-3 combines with J gene TRBJ2-1, with a tentative D call TRBD2 (5 bases). The CDR3 spans 16 residues. Germline CDR1 is MNHEY and CDR2 is SVGEGT.

This clonotype has ten or more counts. The V and J genes are TRBV7-2 and TRBJ1-4; TRBD1 matches at 7 bases. The CDR3 is 15 residues long. Germline-derived CDR1 and CDR2 are SGHTA and FQGNSA. J gave up 6 bases and V 5 bases, and 9 bases lay outside the gene matches. For the CDR3, the DNA is TGTGCCAGCAGCCCTTATGACAGGGAGTATGAAAAACTGTTTTTT. This gives the protein CASSPYDREYEKLFF. The variable domain in full, with the rest retrieved from reference TRBV7-2 and TRBJ1-4, is GAGVSQSPSNKVTEKGKDVELRCDPISGHTALYWYRQSLGQGLEFLIYFQGNSAPDKSGLPSDRFSAERTGGSVSTLTIQRTQQEDSAVYLCASSPYDREYEKLFFGSGTQLSVL.

About this clonotype: A much larger clonotype is one base distant, so this may be a read error. The J gene is TRBJ2-7, the V gene TRBV29-1; 10 bases agree with TRBD1. J gave up 3 bases and V 7 bases, and 6 bases lay outside the gene matches. Germline V CDR1 and CDR2: SQVTM, ANQGSEA. The CDR3 contains 13 residues. In DNA, the CDR3 is TGCAGCGCTTCCCGGGACAGGGGCTACGAGCAGTACTTC. Protein sequence: CSASRDRGYEQYF.

This clonotype has at least ten counts. In DNA form, the CDR3 reads TGTGCCAGCAGTTTTGCGGCAGGCAATCAGCCCCAGCATTTT. This gives the protein CASSFAAGNQPQHF. This chain connects TRBV12-3 or TRBV12-4 to TRBJ1-5; no reliable D call. Trimming removed 3 bases at V and 2 bases at J, with 8 bases between. This CDR3 is 14 amino acids long.

This clonotype was recorded many times. The chain uses TRBV6-5 and TRBJ1-3; 8 bases line up with TRBD1. The germline gives CDR1 MNHEY, CDR2 SVGAGI. The CDR3 sequence is 15 residues long. V gave up 6 bases and J gave up 2 bases; unmatched junction bases: 6. CDR3 residues: CASSLLQGAGNTIYF. The CDR3 DNA reads TGTGCCAGCAGCCTCCTACAGGGGGCTGGAAACACCATATATTTT.

This clonotype was seen ten or more times. CDR3 in amino acids: CASRYYEQYV. The CDR3 DNA reads as TGTGCCAGCAGGTACTACGAGCAGTACGTC. The V call is TRBV28, the J call TRBJ2-7; D is unclear. V was clipped by 6 bases and J by 3 bases, with 3 bases between them. Per the germline V gene, CDR1 is MDHEN and CDR2 is SYDVKM. This CDR3 contains 10 residues.

This clonotype appeared a few times. The chain is built from TRBV4-3 and TRBJ1-1; D is unclear. This CDR3 region has 13 residues. Germline CDR1 reads LGHNA; CDR2 reads YSLEER. V lost 4 bases, J lost 3 bases, and 9 bases lay in between. DNA for the CDR3: TGCGCCAGCAGCCGAGCATTTGACACTGAAGCTTTCTTT. Translating gives CASSRAFDTEAFF.

This clonotype was seen repeatedly, ten times or more. The rearrangement joins TRBV12-3 or TRBV12-4 to TRBJ2-3; 9 bases map to TRBD1. This CDR3 spans 15 amino acids. J was trimmed by 5 bases and V by 1 base; bases with no gene match: 4. In DNA, the CDR3 is TGTGCCAGCAGTTTAGACAGGGGGCATGGAGATACGCAGTATTTT. It encodes CASSLDRGHGDTQYF.

The chain has TRBV5-1 and TRBJ2-7; either TRBD1 or TRBD2 may supply D (5 bases each). The CDR3 has 14 residues. The V gene lost 4 bases and the J gene lost 0 bases, with 11 bases spanning the gap. Per the germline V gene, CDR1 is SGHRS and CDR2 is YFSETQ. The CDR3 region has the DNA TGCGCCAGCAGCCTATCAGGGAGCTCCTACGAGCAGTACGTC. It encodes CASSLSGSSYEQYV.